These T cell receptor beta chains were read from a single sample in a study of blood T cell repertoires in COVID-19. Sequencing used immunoSEQ multiplex PCR; TCRdb keeps in-frame clones, though not all of them. This repertoire shows 380,000 or so clones, about 89% found once; its top ten account for roughly 1.4%. The sample was PBMCs or T cells enriched from blood (not recorded which). The origin of the receptors is a young man who had recovered from COVID-19. The CDR3 runs from the conserved cysteine through the conserved F or W. A D gene is named only where the DNA matches it firmly. For some rows the clone size is stated as once, few or many, or as a class when expanded; others skip it.

V gene	J gene	clone size	D gene	CDR3 protein	CDR3 DNA
TRBV10-2	TRBJ2-1	.	TRBD2	CASTKASGGAFYNEQFF	TGCGCCAGCACCAAGGCTAGCGGGGGGGCGTTTTACAATGAGCAGTTCTTC
TRBV4-1	TRBJ1-2	.	.	CASSQAVGGYTF	TGCGCCAGCAGCCAAGCTGTCGGTGGCTACACCTTC
TRBV10-2	TRBJ1-2	few	TRBD1	CASRGQGNYGYTF	TGCGCCAGCAGGGGACAGGGGAACTATGGCTACACCTTC
TRBV10-1	TRBJ1-2	.	.	CASPNVNRGYGYTF	TGCGCCAGCCCGAACGTCAACCGGGGCTATGGCTACACCTTC
TRBV25-1	TRBJ1-2	.	.	CASSEAGRRFYGYTF	TGTGCCAGCAGTGAAGCGGGTCGGAGGTTCTATGGCTACACCTTC
TRBV10-3	TRBJ1-6	.	.	CAISEGGAEGGSPLHF	TGTGCCATCAGTGAAGGGGGGGCGGAGGGAGGTTCACCCCTCCACTTT
TRBV7-9	TRBJ2-4	.	.	CASSLAEWAIAKNIQYF	TGTGCCAGCAGCTTAGCTGAGTGGGCGATAGCCAAAAACATTCAGTACTTC
TRBV18	TRBJ1-1	once	.	CASFLQRDTEAFF	TGTGCCAGTTTCCTTCAGAGGGACACTGAAGCTTTCTTT
TRBV5-1	TRBJ2-2	.	.	CASSSGLSDTGELFF	TGCGCCAGCAGCTCGGGACTCTCAGACACCGGGGAGCTGTTTTTT
TRBV5-3	TRBJ1-1	few	.	CARSLNYVRTGGFF	TGTGCCAGAAGCCTGAATTACGTTAGGACTGGCGGTTTCTTT
TRBV7-9	TRBJ1-2	.	.	CASSFSDSAPYGYTF	TGTGCCAGCAGCTTCTCAGACAGTGCCCCTTATGGCTACACCTTC
TRBV4-1	TRBJ2-1	once	TRBD1	CASSQGTALSSYNEQFF	TGCGCCAGCAGCCAGGGGACAGCACTGAGCTCCTACAATGAGCAGTTCTTC
TRBV3-1/TRBV3-2	TRBJ1-6	.	.	CASSSDAGSNSPLHF	TGTGCCAGCAGCTCCGACGCAGGGTCCAATTCACCCCTCCACTTT
TRBV6-4	TRBJ2-3	.	TRBD2	CASSRLAGGTDTQYF	TGTGCCAGCAGCCGACTAGCGGGGGGAACAGATACGCAGTATTTT
TRBV2	TRBJ1-2	.	.	CASPLVPGNGYTF	TGTGCCAGCCCCTTAGTTCCCGGGAATGGCTACACCTTC